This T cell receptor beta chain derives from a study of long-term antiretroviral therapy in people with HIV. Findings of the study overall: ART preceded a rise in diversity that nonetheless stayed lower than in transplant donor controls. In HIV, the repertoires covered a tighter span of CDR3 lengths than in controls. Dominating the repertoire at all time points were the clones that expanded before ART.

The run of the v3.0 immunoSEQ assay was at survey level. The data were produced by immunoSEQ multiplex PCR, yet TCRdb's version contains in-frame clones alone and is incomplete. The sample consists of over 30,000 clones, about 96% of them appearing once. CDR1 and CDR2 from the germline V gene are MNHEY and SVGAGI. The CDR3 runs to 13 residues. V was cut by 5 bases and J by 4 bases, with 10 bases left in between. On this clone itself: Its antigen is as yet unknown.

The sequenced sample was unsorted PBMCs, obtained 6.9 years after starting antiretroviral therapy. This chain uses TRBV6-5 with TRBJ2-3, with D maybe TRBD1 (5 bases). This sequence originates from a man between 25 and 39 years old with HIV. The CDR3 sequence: CASSDSLADTQYF. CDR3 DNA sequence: TGTGCCAGCAGTGACAGTTTGGCAGATACGCAGTATTTT.